This TCR beta chain was obtained from a study of ipilimumab plus nivolumab after autologous stem cell transplantation. Clones were sequenced by immunoSEQ multiplex PCR, and TCRdb holds only the in-frame ones, with some missing. The sample lists approximately 20,000 clones; 75% to 85% were seen once. The germline gives CDR1 GTSNPN, CDR2 SVGIG (reference sequence). This CDR3 region has 13 residues. After removal of 2 bases from V and 6 bases from J, the junction contained 3 bases not matched to a gene. The rearrangement links TRBV30 to TRBJ2-2; 7 bases fit TRBD1. This sequence originates from a male donor with diffuse large B-cell lymphoma. The sample was PBMCs, taken in a trial of ipilimumab plus nivolumab as post-transplant consolidation. The CDR3 sequence is CAWSLGGAGELFF. In DNA, the CDR3 is TGTGCCTGGAGTCTAGGGGGCGCCGGGGAGCTGTTTTTT.